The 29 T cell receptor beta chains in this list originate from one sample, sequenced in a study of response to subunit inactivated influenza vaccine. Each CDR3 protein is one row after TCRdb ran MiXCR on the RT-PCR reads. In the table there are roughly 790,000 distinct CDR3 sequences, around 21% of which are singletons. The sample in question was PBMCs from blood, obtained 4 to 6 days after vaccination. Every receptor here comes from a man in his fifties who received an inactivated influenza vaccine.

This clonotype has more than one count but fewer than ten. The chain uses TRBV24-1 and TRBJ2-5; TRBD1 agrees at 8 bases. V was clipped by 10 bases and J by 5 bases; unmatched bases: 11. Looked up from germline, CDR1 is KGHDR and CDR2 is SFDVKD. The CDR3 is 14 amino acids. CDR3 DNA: TGTGCCACAGCACCGGGACAGGCGGGTGAGACCCAGTACTTC. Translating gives CATAPGQAGETQYF.

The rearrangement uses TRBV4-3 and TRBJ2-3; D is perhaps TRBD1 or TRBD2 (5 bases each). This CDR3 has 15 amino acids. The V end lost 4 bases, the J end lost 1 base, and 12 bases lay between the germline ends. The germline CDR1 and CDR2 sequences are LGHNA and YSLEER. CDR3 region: CASSLGAHGTDTQYF. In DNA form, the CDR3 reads TGCGCCAGCAGCCTCGGGGCACACGGCACAGATACGCAGTATTTT.

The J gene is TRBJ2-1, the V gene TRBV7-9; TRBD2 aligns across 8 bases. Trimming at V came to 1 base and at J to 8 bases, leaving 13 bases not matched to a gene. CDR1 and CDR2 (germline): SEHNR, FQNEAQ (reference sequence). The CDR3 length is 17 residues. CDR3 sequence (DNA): TGTGCCAGCAGCTTAGTACTTCTAGCGGGCTCCGGGGATGAGCAGTTCTTC. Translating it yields CASSLVLLAGSGDEQFF.

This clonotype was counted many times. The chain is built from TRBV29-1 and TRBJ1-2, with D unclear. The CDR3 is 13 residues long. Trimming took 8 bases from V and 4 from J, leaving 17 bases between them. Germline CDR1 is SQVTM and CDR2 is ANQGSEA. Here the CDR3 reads CSFTKAQTYGYTF. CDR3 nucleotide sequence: TGCAGCTTCACGAAAGCACAAACCTATGGCTACACCTTC.

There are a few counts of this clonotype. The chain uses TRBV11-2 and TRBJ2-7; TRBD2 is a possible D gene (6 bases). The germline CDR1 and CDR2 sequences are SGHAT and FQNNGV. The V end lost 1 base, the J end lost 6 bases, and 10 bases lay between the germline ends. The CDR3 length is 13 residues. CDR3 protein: CASSLGDFGEQYF. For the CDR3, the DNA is TGTGCCAGCAGCTTAGGGGACTTTGGCGAGCAGTACTTC.

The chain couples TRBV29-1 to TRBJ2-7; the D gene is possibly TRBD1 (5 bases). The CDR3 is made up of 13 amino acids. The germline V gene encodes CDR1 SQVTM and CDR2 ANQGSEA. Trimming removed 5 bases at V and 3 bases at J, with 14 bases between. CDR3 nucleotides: TGCAGCGTTAGGCAGGGCGAGATCTACGAGCAGTACTTC. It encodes CSVRQGEIYEQYF.

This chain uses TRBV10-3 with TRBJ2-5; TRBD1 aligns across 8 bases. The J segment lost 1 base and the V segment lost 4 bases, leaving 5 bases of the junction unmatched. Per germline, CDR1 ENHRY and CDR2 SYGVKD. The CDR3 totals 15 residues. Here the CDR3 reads CAISAGQVSQETQYF. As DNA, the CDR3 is TGTGCCATCAGTGCGGGACAGGTATCCCAAGAGACCCAGTACTTC.

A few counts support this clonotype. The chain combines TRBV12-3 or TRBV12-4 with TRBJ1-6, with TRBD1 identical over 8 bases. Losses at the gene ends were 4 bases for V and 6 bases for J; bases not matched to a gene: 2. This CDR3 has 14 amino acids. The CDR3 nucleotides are TGTGCCAGCAGTTGGACAGGGAGTAATTCACCCCTCCACTTT. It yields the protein CASSWTGSNSPLHF.

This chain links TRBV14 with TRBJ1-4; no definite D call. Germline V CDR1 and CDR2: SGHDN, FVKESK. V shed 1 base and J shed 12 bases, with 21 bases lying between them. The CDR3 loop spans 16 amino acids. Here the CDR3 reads CASSQGPGSVLPQLFF. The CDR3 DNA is TGTGCCAGCAGCCAAGGACCGGGAAGTGTCCTACCGCAACTGTTTTTT.

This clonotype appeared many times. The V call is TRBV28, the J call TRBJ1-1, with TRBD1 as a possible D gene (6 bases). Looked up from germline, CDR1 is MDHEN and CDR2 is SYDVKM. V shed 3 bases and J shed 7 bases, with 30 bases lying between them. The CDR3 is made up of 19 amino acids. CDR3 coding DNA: TGTGCCAGCAGTTTTTATCCCTCTACAAAATCTACAGGGAGAAGTGAAGCTTTCTTT. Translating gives CASSFYPSTKSTGRSEAFF. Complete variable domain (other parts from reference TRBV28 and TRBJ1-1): DVKVTQSSRYLVKRTGEKVFLECVQDMDHENMFWYRQDPGLGLRLIYFSYDVKMKEKGDIPEGYSVSREKKERFSLILESASTNQTSMYLCASSFYPSTKSTGRSEAFFGQGTRLTVV.

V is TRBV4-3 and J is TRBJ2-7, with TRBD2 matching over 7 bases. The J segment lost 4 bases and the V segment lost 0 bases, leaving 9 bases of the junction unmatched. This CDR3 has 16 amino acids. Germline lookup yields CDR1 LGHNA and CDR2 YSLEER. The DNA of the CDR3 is TGCGCCAGCAGCCAAGATCAGTGGGGGGGAACTTACGAGCAGTACTTC. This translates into CASSQDQWGGTYEQYF.

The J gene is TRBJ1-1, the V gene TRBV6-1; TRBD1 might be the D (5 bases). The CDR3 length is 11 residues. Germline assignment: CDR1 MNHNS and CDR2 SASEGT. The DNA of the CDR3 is TGTGCGGCGGGGCAGAACACTGAAGCTTTCTTT. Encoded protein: CAAGQNTEAFF.

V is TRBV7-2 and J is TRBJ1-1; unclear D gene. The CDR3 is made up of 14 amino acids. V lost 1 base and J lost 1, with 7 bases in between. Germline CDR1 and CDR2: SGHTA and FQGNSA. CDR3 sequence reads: CASSLVAQNTEAFF. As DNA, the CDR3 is TGTGCCAGCAGCTTAGTCGCCCAGAACACTGAAGCTTTCTTT. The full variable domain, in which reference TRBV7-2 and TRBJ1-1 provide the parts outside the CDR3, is GAGVSQSPSNKVTEKGKDVELRCDPISGHTALYWYRQSLGQGLEFLIYFQGNSAPDKSGLPSDRFSAERTGGSVSTLTIQRTQQEDSAVYLCASSLVAQNTEAFFGQGTRLTVV.

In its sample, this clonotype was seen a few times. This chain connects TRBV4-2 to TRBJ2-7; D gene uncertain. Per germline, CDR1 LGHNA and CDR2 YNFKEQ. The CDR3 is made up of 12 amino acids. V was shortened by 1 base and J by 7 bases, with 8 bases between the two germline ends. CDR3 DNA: TGTGCCAGCAGCCAAGGACCTGAGGAGCAGTACTTC. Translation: CASSQGPEEQYF.

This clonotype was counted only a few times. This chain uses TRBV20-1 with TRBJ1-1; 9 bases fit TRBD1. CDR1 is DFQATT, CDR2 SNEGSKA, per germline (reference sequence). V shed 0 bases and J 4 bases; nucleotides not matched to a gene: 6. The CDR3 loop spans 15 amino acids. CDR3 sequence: CSARDPTGGGTEAFF. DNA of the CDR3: TGCAGTGCTAGAGACCCGACAGGGGGAGGCACTGAAGCTTTCTTT.

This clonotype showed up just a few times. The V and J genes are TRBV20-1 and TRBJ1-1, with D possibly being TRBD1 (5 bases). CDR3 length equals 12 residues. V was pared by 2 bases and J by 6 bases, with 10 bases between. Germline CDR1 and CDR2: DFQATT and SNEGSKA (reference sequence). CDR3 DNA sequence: TGCAGTGCTAGACCCGAGGGGTCTGAAGCTTTCTTT. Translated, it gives CSARPEGSEAFF.

CDR3: CSAGRLAGDPETQYF. For the CDR3, the DNA is TGCAGTGCTGGAAGACTAGCGGGAGACCCAGAGACCCAGTACTTC. The V and J genes are TRBV20-1 and TRBJ2-5; 12 bases line up with TRBD2. Germline V gives CDR1 DFQATT, CDR2 SNEGSKA (reference sequence). This CDR3 contains 15 residues. Germline trimming cut 5 bases from V and 4 bases from J; bases unmatched to any gene: 8.

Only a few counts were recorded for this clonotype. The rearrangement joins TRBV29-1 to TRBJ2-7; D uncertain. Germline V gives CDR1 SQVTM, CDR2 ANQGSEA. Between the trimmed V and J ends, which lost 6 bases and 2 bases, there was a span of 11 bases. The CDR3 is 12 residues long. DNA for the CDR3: TGCAGCGTACTGGTTGCGGCCTACGAGCAGTACTTC. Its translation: CSVLVAAYEQYF.

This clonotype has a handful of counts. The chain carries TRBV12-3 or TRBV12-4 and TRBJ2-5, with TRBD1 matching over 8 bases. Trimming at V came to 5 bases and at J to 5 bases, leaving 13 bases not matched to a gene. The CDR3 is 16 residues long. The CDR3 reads CASSPTRTGTGETQYF. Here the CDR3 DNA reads TGTGCCAGCAGTCCAACCCGGACAGGGACGGGGGAGACCCAGTACTTC.

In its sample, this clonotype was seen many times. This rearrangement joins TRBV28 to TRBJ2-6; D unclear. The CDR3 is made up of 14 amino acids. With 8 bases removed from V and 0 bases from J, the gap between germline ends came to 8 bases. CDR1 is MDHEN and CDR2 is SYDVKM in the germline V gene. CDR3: CASSRYSGANVLTF. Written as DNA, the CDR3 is TGTGCCAGCTCGAGGTACTCTGGGGCCAACGTCCTGACTTTC.

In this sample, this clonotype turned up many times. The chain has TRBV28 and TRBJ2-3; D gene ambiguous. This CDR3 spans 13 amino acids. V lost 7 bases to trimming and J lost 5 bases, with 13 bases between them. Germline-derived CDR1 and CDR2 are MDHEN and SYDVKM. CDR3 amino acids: CASIPLTRDTQYF. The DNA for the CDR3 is TGTGCCAGCATCCCGCTAACGCGAGATACGCAGTATTTT. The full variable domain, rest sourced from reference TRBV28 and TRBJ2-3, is DVKVTQSSRYLVKRTGEKVFLECVQDMDHENMFWYRQDPGLGLRLIYFSYDVKMKEKGDIPEGYSVSREKKERFSLILESASTNQTSMYLCASIPLTRDTQYFGPGTRLTVL.

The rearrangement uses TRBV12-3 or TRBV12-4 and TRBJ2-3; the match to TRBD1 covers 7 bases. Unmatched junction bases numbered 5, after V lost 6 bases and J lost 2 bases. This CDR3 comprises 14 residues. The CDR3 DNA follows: TGTGCCAGCAGACCGGGACAGTACACAGATACGCAGTATTTT. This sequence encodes CASRPGQYTDTQYF.

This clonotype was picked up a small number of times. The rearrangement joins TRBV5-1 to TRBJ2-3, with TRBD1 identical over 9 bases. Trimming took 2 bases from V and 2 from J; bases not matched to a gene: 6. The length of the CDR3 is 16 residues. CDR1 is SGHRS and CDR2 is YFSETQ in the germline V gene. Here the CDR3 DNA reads TGCGCCAGCAGCTTTATCGGGACAGGGACCACAGATACGCAGTATTTT. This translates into CASSFIGTGTTDTQYF.

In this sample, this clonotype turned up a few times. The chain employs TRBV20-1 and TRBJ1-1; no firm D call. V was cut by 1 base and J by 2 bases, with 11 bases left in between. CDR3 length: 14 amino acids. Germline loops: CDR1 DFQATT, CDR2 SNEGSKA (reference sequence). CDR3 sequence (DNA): TGCAGTGCTAGAGCGGTTCAGTATAACACTGAAGCTTTCTTT. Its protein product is CSARAVQYNTEAFF.

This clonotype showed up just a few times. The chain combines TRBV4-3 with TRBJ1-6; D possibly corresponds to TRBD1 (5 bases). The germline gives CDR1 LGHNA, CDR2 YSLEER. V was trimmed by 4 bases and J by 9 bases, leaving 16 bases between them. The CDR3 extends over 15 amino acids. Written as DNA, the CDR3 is TGCGCCAGCAGCCGGGGCGGAGTAGAGGGTTCACCCCTCCACTTT. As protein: CASSRGGVEGSPLHF.

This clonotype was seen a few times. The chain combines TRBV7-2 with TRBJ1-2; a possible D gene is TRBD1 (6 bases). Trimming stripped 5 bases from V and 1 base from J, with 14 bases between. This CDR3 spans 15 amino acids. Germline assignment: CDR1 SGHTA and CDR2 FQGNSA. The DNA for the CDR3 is TGTGCCAGCAGCGTTCCGGGACACCTTAACTATGGCTACACCTTC. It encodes CASSVPGHLNYGYTF.

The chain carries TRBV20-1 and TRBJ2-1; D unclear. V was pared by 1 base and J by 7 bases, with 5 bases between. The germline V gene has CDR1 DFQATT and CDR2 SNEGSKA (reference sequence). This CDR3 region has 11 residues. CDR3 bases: TGCAGTGCTAGAGTGATGAATGAGCAGTTCTTC. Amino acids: CSARVMNEQFF.

CDR3 loop: CASSLTGPTRDSPLHF. DNA of the CDR3: TGTGCCAGCAGCTTAACAGGACCTACTCGGGATTCACCCCTCCACTTT. The V gene is TRBV7-9, the J gene TRBJ1-6; tentatively, D is TRBD1 (5 bases). CDR3 length: 16 amino acids. Germline V gene sequence: CDR1 SEHNR, CDR2 FQNEAQ (reference sequence). V was shortened by 2 bases and J by 8 bases, with 16 bases between the two germline ends.

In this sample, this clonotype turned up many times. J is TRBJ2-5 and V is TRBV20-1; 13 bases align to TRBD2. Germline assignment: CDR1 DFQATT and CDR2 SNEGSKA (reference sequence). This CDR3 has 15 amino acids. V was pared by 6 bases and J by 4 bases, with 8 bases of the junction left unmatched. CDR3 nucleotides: TGCAGTGCCACAGGGACTAGCGGGGATGGAGAGACCCAGTACTTC. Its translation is CSATGTSGDGETQYF.